This TCR beta chain was recovered during a study of shared clonotypes between healthy human individuals (dated by TCRdb to between 2020 and 2021). Study-wide context: Three men and two women, aged 18 to 49 years, made up the cohort. To estimate repertoire size and how much clonotype sharing occurs between individuals, the study deeply sequenced the blood TCR repertoires of roughly 5 healthy adults. To increase sequencing depth and limit assay-specific biases, different laboratories used diverse techniques to prepare libraries and sequence TCR repertoires. For each donor, three plates each were used for CD4 naive and CD4 memory, two plates were used for CD8 naive, and one plate was used for CD8 memory. Between about 0.8 and 9 billion PBMCs per donor were obtained by leukapheresis. Broad study findings and their caveats: Higher generation probabilities were observed for clonotypes shared by all four sorted-subset donors than for non-shared clonotypes. Based on pairwise subsampling, the degree of clonotype sharing among donors was expected to be affected by sequencing depth. Estimated clonotype richness was generally larger for naive than for memory subsets. Incomplete sequencing was indicated by rarefaction of sorted-subset datasets, despite the large sequencing depth. Across a handful of donors, roughly 5.1% of naive CD4, around 3.3% of naive CD8, 2.3% of memory CD4, and 0.4% of memory CD8 clonotypes were shared. The genetic and exposure-history diversity represented was limited by the small number of donors. Sampling was restricted to blood, and TCR repertoires in tissues likely differ from the TCR repertoires found in blood.

TCR CDR3 regions were amplified from genomic DNA by multiplex PCR using the deep immunoSEQ assay. Extracted genomic DNA from each cell subset was distributed evenly across all wells of several immunoSEQ 96-well plates, and each plate was treated as a replicate. For sorted subsets, 200 to 250 ng of genomic DNA, equivalent to about 30,000 T cell genomes, went into each replicate PCR. Purified libraries were measured with a Qubit 3.0 fluorometer, size-checked on a Bioanalyzer 2100, and measured again with the KAPA Library Quantification kit. Every immunoSEQ 96-well plate was sequenced on a separate single-read 150-cycle Illumina NextSeq 550 flow cell. Per the original workflow: Because the immunoSEQ output included only junctional sequences and no quality scores, the filtering could not be the same as the filtering used for full-length reads. To assign V/J genes and CDR3, sequences were annotated using PyIR, a Python wrapper for IgBLAST v1.9, with IMGT germline references. Any read was removed if the V/J assignment was weak (E-value above 1e-6), the CDR3 was missing, or the read contained stop codons, out-of-frame junctions, or ambiguous translated residues. A V3J clonotype was defined by an identical inferred V gene, J gene, and CDR3 amino acid sequence. The percentage overlap between two repertoires was calculated by dividing the number of shared unique clonotypes by the size of the smaller repertoire. RTK rarefaction, the Chao1 estimator, and Recon v2.1 estimates of unobserved clonotypes were used to assess repertoire richness. Generation probabilities were computed with OLGA for all TCRbeta clonotypes obtained by the gDNA method from a handful of donors. The clones in this table, taken by TCRdb from immuneACCESS, are in-frame only. Not every clone is retained; where verified, under half of the shortfall comes from an unresolved V gene, and the cause of the rest is unknown. V, J and clone size are those of that table, while D and trimming were read from the DNA. This sample is represented by roughly 2.5 million clones; roughly 92% of them were singletons. The top ten constitute roughly 0.15% of the sample.

The donors were healthy, HIV-negative adults who had no recently reported acute infections or vaccinations. Every donor was a Caucasian adult living in Nashville, Tennessee, USA. Magnetic negative selection was used to enrich CD4+ T cells, after which naive cells were positively selected on CD45RA and the negative fraction became the memory subset. Blood was obtained by leukapheresis, after which PBMCs were separated by Ficoll-Histopaque density gradient centrifugation and cryopreserved in liquid nitrogen vapor phase. Purity and quantity of every magnetically sorted T cell population were checked by analytical flow cytometry. Genomic DNA was isolated from every sorted fraction and measured by UV absorbance on a Nanodrop 2000c. This clone has just one count. This receptor's antigen is unknown. One base away there is no much larger clone; base qualities are not given. Per the germline V gene, SNHLY is the CDR1 and FYNNEI is the CDR2. The CDR3 holds 13 amino acids from the cysteine to the phenylalanine. CDR3 DNA is the only sequence kept; it has 39 bases, read in frame from the first base. V trim: 8 bases; J trim: 8 bases; unmatched bases: 9.

The origin of this receptor is a man between 18 and 35 years old in good health. The chain is encoded by TRBV2 joined to TRBJ2-5; TRBD2 aligns with 9 central bases. The sequenced sample consisted of naive CD4+ T cells sorted from blood. The cell subset or site label for this specimen denotes: CD45RA+ positively selected. The nucleotide sequence reads as follows: TGTGCCAGCGCCCGGACTAGCGAGTCTACCCAGTACTTC. Its protein is CASARTSESTQYF.